This note documents a single T cell receptor beta chain sequence. Its target is not known. Donors had no recently reported acute infections or vaccinations and were HIV-negative. Several immunoSEQ 96-well plates shared each subset's DNA, each plate a replicate. Produced via immunoSEQ multiplex PCR; TCRdb's table is partial and in-frame only. The sample gives under 2.5 million clones, 92% of which show up once; 0.3% to 0.45% is in the top ten. The data were taken from a study of shared clonotypes between healthy human individuals. On the study more broadly: Each donor had three CD4 naive, three CD4 memory, two CD8 naive and one CD8 memory plate.

Study results and caveats: Larger richness was generally estimated for naive than memory subsets.

This CDR3 region has 10 residues. Germline values: CDR1 SNHLY, CDR2 FYNNEI. Between the trimmed V and J ends, which lost 6 bases and 5 bases, there was a span of 5 bases. The sequenced sample was naive CD4+ T cells from PBMCs. Subset reported: CD45RA+ positively selected. This receptor was taken from a man aged 18 to 29 in good health. Some clones in this sample may be carry-over from other donors' samples. The gene calls are TRBV2 and TRBJ2-7; no clear D gene. The CDR3 loop is CASRQNEQYF. As DNA, the CDR3 is TGTGCCAGCAGGCAGAACGAGCAGTACTTC.